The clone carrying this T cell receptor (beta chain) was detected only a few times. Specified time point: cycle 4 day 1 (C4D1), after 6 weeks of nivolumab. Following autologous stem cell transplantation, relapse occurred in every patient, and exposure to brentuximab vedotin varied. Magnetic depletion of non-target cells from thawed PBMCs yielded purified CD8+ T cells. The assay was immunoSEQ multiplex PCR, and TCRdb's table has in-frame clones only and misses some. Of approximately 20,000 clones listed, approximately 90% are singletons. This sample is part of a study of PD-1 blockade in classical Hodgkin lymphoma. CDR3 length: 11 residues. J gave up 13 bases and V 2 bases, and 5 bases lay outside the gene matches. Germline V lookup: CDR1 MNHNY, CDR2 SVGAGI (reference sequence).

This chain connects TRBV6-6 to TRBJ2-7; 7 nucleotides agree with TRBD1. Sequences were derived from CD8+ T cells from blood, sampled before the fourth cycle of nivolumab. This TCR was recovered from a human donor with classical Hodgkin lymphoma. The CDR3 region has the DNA TGTGCCAGCAGTTACAGGGACAGCCTCTACTTC. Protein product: CASSYRDSLYF.